A selection of T cell receptor beta chains follows, all from one sample in a study of blood T cell repertoires in COVID-19. Profiled with immunoSEQ multiplex PCR; TCRdb holds only in-frame clones, not every one. This sample has some 220,000 clones, with approximately 80% found just once. Source material: peripheral blood. The receptors shown here come from a human donor in a cohort sampled during active COVID-19. The CDR3 runs from the conserved cysteine through the conserved F or W. The D gene is left open where the match is weak.

>-|TRBV6-5|TRBJ2-7
TGTGCCAGCGGGGAACGCGGGACAGTAATCTACGAGCAGTACTTC
CASGERGTVIYEQYF
>-|TRBV7-2|TRBJ2-1
TGTGCCAGCAGCTTAGATAGCGCCATCGGCGTTGAGCAGTTCTTC
CASSLDSAIGVEQFF
>-|TRBV5-1|TRBJ1-5
TGCGCCAGCAGCTTGGGGCAGGGTAGGGGTCAGCCCCAGCATTTT
CASSLGQGRGQPQHF
>TRBD2|TRBV4-3|TRBJ2-3
TGCGCCAGCAGCCAAGATCAGGCTAGCGGTTCAAGTGGTACGCAGTATTTT
CASSQDQASGSSGTQYF
>-|TRBV5-1|TRBJ2-7
TGCGCCAGCAGCAGCGAGGGAAACTCCTACGAGCAGTACTTC
CASSSEGNSYEQYF
>-|TRBV2|TRBJ1-4
TGTGCCAGCAGTGACGGCGGGGCCTCGGGAGAAAAACTGTTTTTT
CASSDGGASGEKLFF
>-|TRBV7-2|TRBJ2-1
TGTGCCAGCAGTCTAGCGCCCGCCTACAATGAGCAGTTCTTC
CASSLAPAYNEQFF
>-|TRBV7-9|TRBJ2-2
TGTGCCAGCAGCCCGCGGACACCGGAGACCGGGGAGCTGTTTTTT
CASSPRTPETGELFF
>-|TRBV4-1|TRBJ2-2
TGCGCCAGCAGCCAAGATGCCCCCAGCGGCAACACCGGGGAGCTGTTTTTT
CASSQDAPSGNTGELFF
>TRBD2|TRBV24-1|TRBJ2-3
TGTGCCACCAGTGTCCCTCTCGGACTAGCGGGGTTCACAGATACGCAGTATTTT
CATSVPLGLAGFTDTQYF
>TRBD1|TRBV10-3|TRBJ1-6
TGTGCCATCAGGGGGACAGGGGAGAATTCACCCCTCCACTTT
CAIRGTGENSPLHF